This T cell receptor beta chain was found in a study of regulatory T cells in long-lasting Graves disease. Study overall: Under 3 months of antithyroid drugs had been taken by newly diagnosed Graves' patients.

Germline CDR1 is SGHRS and CDR2 is YFSETQ. J was trimmed by 9 bases and V by 0 bases; bases with no gene match: 7. This CDR3 comprises 15 residues. As for time point: newly diagnosed GD, antithyroid drugs for less than 3 months. Following extraction of RNA from PBMCs, that RNA was used to make the TCR library. This clonotype was seen ten or more times. The TCR beta library used iRepertoire HTBI primers with Arm-PCR amplification of CDR3. Authors' analysis steps: Across samples, more than 55 TRBV and some 14 TRBJ segments were found. From the multiplex PCR reads, TCRdb called clonotypes with MiXCR, one entry per CDR3 protein. The V and J calls follow TCRdb's processing rather than the paper's. The repertoire consists of 250,000 to 300,000 distinct CDR3 sequences, with 15% to 20% occurring once and the leading ten covering 11% to 15%. These data also formed part of another study, on T cells in Graves' hyperthyroidism and ophthalmopathy. In that study: For the diagnoses, clinical symptoms, serum thyroxine and TRAb, thyroid ultrasound and orbital computed tomography were used.

This receptor was obtained from a woman aged 25 to 39 with Graves disease. The chain couples TRBV5-1 to TRBJ2-1; 9 positions agree with TRBD2. Sequenced material: peripheral blood mononuclear cells (PBMCs), taken at new diagnosis, from a patient treated with antithyroid drugs. In DNA form, the CDR3 reads TGCGCCAGCAGCTTGGAGCGGGGGGCCGGCCGTGAGCAGTTCTTC. This gives the protein CASSLERGAGREQFF.